This is a list of T cell receptor beta chains from one sample in a study of CD8 T cells in cerebrospinal fluid in Alzheimer's disease. TCRdb processed the 10x single-cell sequencing reads again and assigns one entry to each CDR3 protein, with no DNA. This repertoire includes over a thousand distinct CDR3 sequences. The material sequenced was cerebrospinal fluid. The receptors derive from a human donor with mild cognitive impairment. Both conserved end residues are part of each CDR3. The listing skips clone size in some rows; elsewhere it reads once, few, many or a size class.

v_call: TRBV5-1; clone_size: medium-sized; j_call: TRBJ1-1; cdr3_aa: CASSPGQGAQAEAFF
v_call: TRBV12-3/TRBV12-4; clone_size: medium-sized; j_call: TRBJ1-1; cdr3_aa: CASSPGPWNTEAFF
v_call: TRBV30; clone_size: .; j_call: TRBJ2-7; cdr3_aa: CAWSRKGVAFYEQYF
v_call: TRBV20-1; clone_size: medium-sized; j_call: TRBJ1-2; cdr3_aa: CSAKPGAYGYTF
v_call: TRBV20-1; clone_size: medium-sized; j_call: TRBJ1-4; cdr3_aa: CSASEGLINEKLFF
v_call: TRBV7-2; clone_size: large; j_call: TRBJ2-7; cdr3_aa: CASSSFRSSYEQYF
v_call: TRBV30; clone_size: medium-sized; j_call: TRBJ1-4; cdr3_aa: CAWSARPGDEKLFF
v_call: TRBV9; clone_size: medium-sized; j_call: TRBJ2-7; cdr3_aa: CASSVGGRYEQYF
v_call: TRBV6-5; clone_size: medium-sized; j_call: TRBJ1-5; cdr3_aa: CASSYSGGNQPQHF
v_call: TRBV7-9; clone_size: medium-sized; j_call: TRBJ1-3; cdr3_aa: CASSLGASGNTIYF
v_call: TRBV6-2/TRBV6-3; clone_size: large; j_call: TRBJ1-5; cdr3_aa: CASRPDRDLQPQHF
v_call: TRBV7-2; clone_size: large; j_call: TRBJ2-2; cdr3_aa: CASSLAHVSNTGELFF
v_call: TRBV19; clone_size: medium-sized; j_call: TRBJ2-2; cdr3_aa: CATRQGANTGELFF
v_call: TRBV3-1; clone_size: large; j_call: TRBJ2-7; cdr3_aa: CASSQARTARTYEQYF
v_call: TRBV7-3; clone_size: large; j_call: TRBJ2-1; cdr3_aa: CASSSTESSYNEQFF
v_call: TRBV7-2; clone_size: large; j_call: TRBJ2-7; cdr3_aa: CASSFTGSPSPYEQYF
v_call: TRBV19; clone_size: .; j_call: TRBJ2-5; cdr3_aa: CASSISLQETQYF
v_call: TRBV6-4; clone_size: medium-sized; j_call: TRBJ2-3; cdr3_aa: CASSESGGHADTQYF